The present T cell receptor (beta chain) was sequenced within a study of blood T cell repertoires in COVID-19 (dated by TCRdb to 2018 to 2021). With respect to the entire study: Samples from collaborators originated in the United States, Italy and Spain and spanned both the acute and convalescent phases of COVID-19. Subjects who had been exposed to COVID-19, were actively infected with it, or had recovered from it provided the deeply sampled blood TCRbeta repertoires that made up the dataset. HLA class I and class II types, where available, came from metadata supplied by the sample provider rather than from assay-based typing. The prospective study material was composed of cDNA or gDNA derived from T cells, B-cell-depleted T cells, or PBMCs. The samples were drawn from the first 160 participants of the ongoing ImmuneRACE study and from 1,254 subjects provided by 6 global collaborators. The repertoires were released in a freely available public database meant as a resource for research on the immune response to SARS-CoV-2. Nearly every sample came with metadata listing a de-identified subject ID, COVID-19 status, age in years and sex.

Collaborating institutions collected whole blood in K2EDTA tubes following their own protocols. Collaborator samples were shipped for TCRbeta analysis as frozen whole blood, isolated PBMCs, or DNA extracted from either sample type. The paper's findings and limits, for the study overall: The quantity of clinical and demographic metadata differed by source and by participant and was supplied without curation.

TCRbeta CDR3 regions were amplified from genomic DNA by means of the immunoSEQ Assay, a bias-controlled multiplex PCR. The published analysis was carried out like this. Within the assay, amplification of reference gene primers was used to estimate how many nucleated cells each sample contained. To quantify the absolute abundance of each unique TCRbeta CDR3 rearrangement, sequence reads were collapsed and filtered. For each sample, productive Simpson clonality was calculated as the square root of Simpson's diversity index over productive rearrangements. Not all clones reach the TCRdb copy of this immuneACCESS table, which keeps in-frame sequences only. Checked studies attribute under half of the gap to unresolved V genes and leave the rest unexplained. The V and J calls and clone size are taken from that table; D and trimming were inferred from the DNA. Across this sample there are some 42,000 clones, with around 89% seen only once. Jointly, the top ten make up approximately 3% of the sample.

Details on this clone: Its antigen is currently not known. Base-call qualities are not available, and no considerably larger clone is one nucleotide away.

V and J are trimmed by 10 bases and 4 bases, and the gene matches miss 6 bases of the junction. The germline V gene sets CDR1 to MDHEN and CDR2 to SYDVKM. The CDR3 numbers 13 residues from cysteine through phenylalanine. The read is trimmed to its CDR3 DNA, 39 bases read in frame from base 1. This receptor was taken from a man aged 45-65 years with active COVID-19. The sequenced sample was peripheral blood. This sequence uses TRBV28 and TRBJ2-2, and 7 junctional nucleotides match TRBD1. The encoded CDR3 is CAIRQGGTGELFF. Here is the DNA: TGTGCCATACGACAGGGCGGCACCGGGGAGCTGTTTTTT. With the portions outside the CDR3 filled from the reference TRBV28 and TRBJ2-2 genes, the complete variable region becomes DVKVTQSSRYLVKRTGEKVFLECVQDMDHENMFWYRQDPGLGLRLIYFSYDVKMKEKGDIPEGYSVSREKKERFSLILESASTNQTSMYLCAIRQGGTGELFFGEGSRLTVL.